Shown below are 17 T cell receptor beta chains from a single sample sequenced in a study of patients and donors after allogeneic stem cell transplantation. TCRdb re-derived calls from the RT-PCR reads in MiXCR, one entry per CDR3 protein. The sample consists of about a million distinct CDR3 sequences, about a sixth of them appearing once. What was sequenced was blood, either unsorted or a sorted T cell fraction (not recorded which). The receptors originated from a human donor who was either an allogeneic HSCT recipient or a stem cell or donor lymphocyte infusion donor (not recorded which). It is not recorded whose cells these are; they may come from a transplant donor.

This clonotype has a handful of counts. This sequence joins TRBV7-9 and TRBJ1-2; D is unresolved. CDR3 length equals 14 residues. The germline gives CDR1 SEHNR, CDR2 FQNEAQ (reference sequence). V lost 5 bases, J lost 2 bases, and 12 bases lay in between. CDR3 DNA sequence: TGTGCCAGCAGCATCACGGGCATAAACTATGGCTACACCTTC. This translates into CASSITGINYGYTF.

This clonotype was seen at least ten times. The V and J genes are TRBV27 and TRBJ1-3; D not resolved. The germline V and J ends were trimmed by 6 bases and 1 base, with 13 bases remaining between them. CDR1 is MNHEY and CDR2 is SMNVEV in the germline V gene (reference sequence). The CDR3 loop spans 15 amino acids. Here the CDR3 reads CASSLSSGSGNTIYF. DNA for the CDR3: TGTGCCAGCAGCCTGTCCTCGGGGTCTGGAAACACCATATATTTT.

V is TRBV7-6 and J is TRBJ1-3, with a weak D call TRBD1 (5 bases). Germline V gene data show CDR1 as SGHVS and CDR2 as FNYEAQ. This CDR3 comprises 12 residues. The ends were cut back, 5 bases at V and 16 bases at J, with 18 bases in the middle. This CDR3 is CASSPDSGVAYF. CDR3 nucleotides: TGTGCCAGCAGCCCTGACAGCGGCGTTGCGTATTTT.

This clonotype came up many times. As DNA, the CDR3 is TGCAGCGTTGAAAGCAGGCTTAGGAATGAGCAGTTCTTC. Translated, it gives CSVESRLRNEQFF. The rearrangement uses TRBV29-1 and TRBJ2-1; D unresolved. The ends were cut back, 2 bases at V and 7 bases at J, with 12 bases in the middle. This CDR3 is 13 amino acids long. CDR1 and CDR2 from the germline V gene are SQVTM and ANQGSEA.

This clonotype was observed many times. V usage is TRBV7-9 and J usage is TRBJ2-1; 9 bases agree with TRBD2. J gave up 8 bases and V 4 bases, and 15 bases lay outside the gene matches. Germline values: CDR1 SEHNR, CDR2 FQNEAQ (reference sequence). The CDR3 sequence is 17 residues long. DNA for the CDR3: TGTGCCAGCAGCTCCCTTAGCTACGCGGGGGGGCCTGATGAGCAGTTCTTC. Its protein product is CASSSLSYAGGPDEQFF.

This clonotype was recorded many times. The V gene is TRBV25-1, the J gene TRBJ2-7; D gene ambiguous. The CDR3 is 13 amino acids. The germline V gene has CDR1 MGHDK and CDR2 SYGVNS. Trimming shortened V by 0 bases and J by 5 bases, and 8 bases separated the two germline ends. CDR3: CASSEYLRDEQYF. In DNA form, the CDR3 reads TGTGCCAGCAGTGAATATTTACGGGACGAGCAGTACTTC.

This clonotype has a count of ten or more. DNA for the CDR3: TGCGCCAGCAGCTTGGTGTCGGGGAGGGAGACCCAGTACTTC. It codes for CASSLVSGRETQYF. The chain has TRBV5-1 and TRBJ2-5; possibly TRBD2 for D (6 bases). Trimming left V 0 bases short and J 5 bases short, with 11 bases between. This CDR3 has 14 amino acids. Germline V gives CDR1 SGHRS, CDR2 YFSETQ.

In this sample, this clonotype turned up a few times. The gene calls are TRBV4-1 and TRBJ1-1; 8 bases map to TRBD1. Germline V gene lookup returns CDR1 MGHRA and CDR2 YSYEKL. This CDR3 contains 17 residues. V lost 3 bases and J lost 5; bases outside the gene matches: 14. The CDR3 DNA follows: TGCGCCAGCAGCCAGGGGATCTTAGGACAGGGAGCGACTGAAGCTTTCTTT. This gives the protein CASSQGILGQGATEAFF.

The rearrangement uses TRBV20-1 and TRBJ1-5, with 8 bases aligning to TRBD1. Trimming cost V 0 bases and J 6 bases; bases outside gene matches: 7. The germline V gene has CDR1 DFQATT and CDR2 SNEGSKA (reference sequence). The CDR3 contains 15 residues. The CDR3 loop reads CSARDDRGGSQPQHF. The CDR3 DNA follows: TGCAGTGCTAGAGATGACAGGGGAGGGAGTCAGCCCCAGCATTTT.

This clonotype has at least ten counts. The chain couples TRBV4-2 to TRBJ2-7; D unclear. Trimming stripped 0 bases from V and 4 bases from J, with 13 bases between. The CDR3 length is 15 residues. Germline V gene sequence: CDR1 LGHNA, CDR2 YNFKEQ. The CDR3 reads CASSQDPSTGYEQYF. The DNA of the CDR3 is TGTGCCAGCAGCCAAGACCCCTCGACCGGGTACGAGCAGTACTTC.

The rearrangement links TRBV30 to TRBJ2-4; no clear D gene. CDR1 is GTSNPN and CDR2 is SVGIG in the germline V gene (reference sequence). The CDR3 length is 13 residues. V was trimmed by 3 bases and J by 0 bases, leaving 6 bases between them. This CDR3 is CAWRGLAKNIQYF. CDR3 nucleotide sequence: TGTGCCTGGAGAGGCCTAGCCAAAAACATTCAGTACTTC.

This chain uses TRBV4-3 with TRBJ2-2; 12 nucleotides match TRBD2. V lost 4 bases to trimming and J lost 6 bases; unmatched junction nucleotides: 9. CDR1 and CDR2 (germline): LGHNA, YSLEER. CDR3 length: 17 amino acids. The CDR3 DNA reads TGCGCCAGCAGCCGTTCTAGCGGGGGGGCCAACGCCGGGGAGCTGTTTTTT. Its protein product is CASSRSSGGANAGELFF.

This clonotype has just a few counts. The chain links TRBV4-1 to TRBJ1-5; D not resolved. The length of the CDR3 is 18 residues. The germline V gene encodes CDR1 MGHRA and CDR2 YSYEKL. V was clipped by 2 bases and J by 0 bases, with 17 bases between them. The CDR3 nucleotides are TGCGCCAGCAGCCAAAAGGAGGCAACGGGAAATAGCAATCAGCCCCAGCATTTT. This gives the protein CASSQKEATGNSNQPQHF.

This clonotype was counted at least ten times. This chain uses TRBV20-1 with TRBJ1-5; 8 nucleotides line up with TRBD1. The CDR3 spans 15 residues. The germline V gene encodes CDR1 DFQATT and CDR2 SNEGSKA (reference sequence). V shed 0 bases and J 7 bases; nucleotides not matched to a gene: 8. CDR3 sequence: CSAREGQGAGQPQHF. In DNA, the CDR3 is TGCAGTGCTAGAGAAGGGCAGGGGGCTGGACAGCCCCAGCATTTT.

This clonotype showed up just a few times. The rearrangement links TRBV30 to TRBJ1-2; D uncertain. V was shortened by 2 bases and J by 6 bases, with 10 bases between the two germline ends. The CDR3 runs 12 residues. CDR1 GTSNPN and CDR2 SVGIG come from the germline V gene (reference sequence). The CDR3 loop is CAWSRQSNGYTF. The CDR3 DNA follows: TGTGCCTGGAGTCGCCAATCTAATGGCTACACCTTC.

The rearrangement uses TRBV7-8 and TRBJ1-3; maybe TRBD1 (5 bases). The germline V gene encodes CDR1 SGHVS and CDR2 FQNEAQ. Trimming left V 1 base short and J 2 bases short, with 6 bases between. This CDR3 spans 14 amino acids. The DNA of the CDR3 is TGTGCCAGCAGCTTAGAGGGGACTGGAAACACCATATATTTT. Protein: CASSLEGTGNTIYF.

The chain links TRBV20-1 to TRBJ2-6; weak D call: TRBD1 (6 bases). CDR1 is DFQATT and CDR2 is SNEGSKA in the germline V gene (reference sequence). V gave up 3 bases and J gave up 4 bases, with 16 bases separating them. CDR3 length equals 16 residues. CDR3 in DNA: TGCAGTGCTAGCCCGAGGACAGTTGCCGGGGCCAACGTCCTGACTTTC. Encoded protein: CSASPRTVAGANVLTF.